The 28 T cell receptor beta chains reported below all come from one sample, sequenced in a study of CD4 T cells in relation to SARS-CoV-2 and coronaviruses. Assay: immunoSEQ multiplex PCR; the TCRdb copy retains only in-frame clones and omits some. The repertoire holds around 23,000 clones, roughly 80% seen once, with roughly a sixth in the top ten. These receptors' targets are unknown. Before the COVID-19 pandemic, during about 2011-2019, CD4+ T cells were taken from unexposed donors. The cells were cultured for approximately ten days before CD4+ T cells were isolated. The sample consisted of CD4+ T cells from PBMCs, cultured in vitro. Receptors were obtained from a human donor in good health.

The chain has TRBV28 and TRBJ2-5; 10 bases line up with TRBD1. The ends lost 5 bases at V and 5 bases at J; junction bases unmatched: 8. In germline, CDR1 is MDHEN, CDR2 SYDVKM. This CDR3 has 15 amino acids. In DNA, the CDR3 is TGTGCCAGCAGTAGTACCCCGGGACAGGGGGAGACCCAGTACTTC. This translates into CASSSTPGQGETQYF.

This clone was seen just once. V usage is TRBV13 and J usage is TRBJ1-2, with 10 bases fitting TRBD1. The CDR3 loop spans 16 amino acids. J lost 10 bases, V lost 2 bases, and 13 bases had no gene match. Per the germline V gene, CDR1 is PRHDT and CDR2 is FYEKMQ (reference sequence). The CDR3 bases are TGTGCCAGCAGCTTATGGTCGGGCGGACAGGGGGAGGTCTACACCTTC. Translation: CASSLWSGGQGEVYTF.

This chain links TRBV10-2 with TRBJ2-4; perhaps D is TRBD1 or TRBD2 (5 bases each). Germline V gene lookup returns CDR1 WSHSY and CDR2 SAAADI. Trimming cost V 6 bases and J 0 bases, with 9 bases left between them. The CDR3 length is 14 residues. For the CDR3, the DNA is TGCGCCAGCAGAATTGGGGGAGCCAAAAACATTCAGTACTTC. Its translation: CASRIGGAKNIQYF.

The J gene is TRBJ1-5, the V gene TRBV19; tentative D call: TRBD1 (5 bases). This CDR3 region has 15 residues. Germline V gene data show CDR1 as LNHDA and CDR2 as SQIVND (reference sequence). Trimming removed 6 bases at V and 3 bases at J, with 15 bases between. The CDR3 is CASSYPGRNNQPQHF. CDR3 DNA sequence: TGTGCCAGTAGCTACCCGGGACGGAACAATCAGCCCCAGCATTTT.

This clone was detected only a few times. The chain has TRBV5-1 and TRBJ1-1, with D tentatively TRBD1 (5 bases). Trimming cost V 4 bases and J 3 bases, with 19 bases left between them. Germline V lookup: CDR1 SGHRS, CDR2 YFSETQ. The CDR3 covers 16 residues. In DNA form, the CDR3 reads TGCGCCAGCAGCACTGGGGGAGGGGCGGGGGACACTGAAGCTTTCTTT. This gives the protein CASSTGGGAGDTEAFF.

The chain couples TRBV6-5 to TRBJ1-4; 7 bases line up with TRBD1. Trimming cost V 8 bases and J 3 bases; bases outside gene matches: 9. The CDR3 extends over 15 amino acids. Per the germline V gene, CDR1 is MNHEY and CDR2 is SVGAGI. CDR3 loop: CASGRGPFANEKLFF. CDR3 DNA sequence: TGTGCCAGCGGAAGGGGGCCCTTCGCTAATGAAAAACTGTTTTTT.

V usage is TRBV5-1 and J usage is TRBJ2-2, with D maybe TRBD1 (5 bases). The CDR3 is 15 residues long. V lost 0 bases, J lost 0 bases, and 6 bases lay in between. Germline V gene sequence: CDR1 SGHRS, CDR2 YFSETQ. The CDR3 loop is CASSLARANTGELFF. Written as DNA, the CDR3 is TGCGCCAGCAGCTTGGCCAGGGCGAACACCGGGGAGCTGTTTTTT.

In its sample, this clone was seen a few times. CDR3 residues: CASSEKDRNFYGYTF. CDR3 sequence (DNA): TGTGCCAGCAGTGAAAAGGACAGAAACTTCTATGGCTACACCTTC. The rearrangement uses TRBV2 and TRBJ1-2; perhaps TRBD1 as D (6 bases). The germline V gene has CDR1 SNHLY and CDR2 FYNNEI. The CDR3 totals 15 residues. Trimming pared 2 bases from V and 4 bases from J, leaving 14 bases between. The variable domain in full, completed from reference TRBV2 and TRBJ1-2, reads EPEVTQTPSHQVTQMGQEVILRCVPISNHLYFYWYRQILGQKVEFLVSFYNNEISEKSEIFDDQFSVERPDGSNFTLKIRSTKLEDSAMYFCASSEKDRNFYGYTFGSGTRLTVV.

The chain couples TRBV20-1 to TRBJ2-1; 13 nucleotides agree with TRBD2. The V gene's germline CDR1 is DFQATT and CDR2 SNEGSKA (reference sequence). This CDR3 is 16 amino acids long. V dropped 5 bases and J dropped 8; count of bases not matched to a gene: 12. In nucleotides, the CDR3 is TGCAGTGCTCGTGGACTAGCGGGAGTTTTTTTTGATGAGCAGTTCTTC. Protein sequence: CSARGLAGVFFDEQFF.

This clone showed up just a few times. V usage is TRBV18 and J usage is TRBJ2-3, with D tentatively TRBD2 (5 bases). The germline V gene has CDR1 KGHSH and CDR2 LQKENI. This CDR3 contains 15 residues. V lost 1 base and J lost 1, with 9 bases in between. The CDR3 sequence is CASSPRISGTDTQYF. The DNA of the CDR3 is TGTGCCAGCTCACCACGAATTAGCGGCACAGATACGCAGTATTTT.

This clone was seen only a few times. V gene TRBV7-3 combines with J gene TRBJ1-6, with D possibly matching TRBD1 (5 bases). Per the germline V gene, CDR1 is SGHTA and CDR2 is FQGTGA. V gave up 6 bases and J gave up 7 bases, with 13 bases separating them. The CDR3 sequence is 14 residues long. The CDR3 spells CASSSGTSNSPLHF. CDR3 DNA sequence: TGTGCCAGCAGTTCCGGGACCTCCAATTCACCCCTCCACTTT.

The gene calls are TRBV27 and TRBJ2-7; D is ambiguous. V lost 5 bases to trimming and J lost 2 bases, with 10 bases between them. The germline CDR1 and CDR2 sequences are MNHEY and SMNVEV (reference sequence). CDR3 length equals 13 residues. CDR3 nucleotide sequence: TGTGCCAGCAGTAGGACCGGTACCTACGAGCAGTACTTC. Protein: CASSRTGTYEQYF.

The CDR3 region has the DNA TGTGCCAGCAGACGACAGGGGGGTAGCAATCAGCCCCAGCATTTT. It is translated as CASRRQGGSNQPQHF. The chain links TRBV6-6 to TRBJ1-5, with 9 nucleotides matching TRBD1. The CDR3 consists of 15 residues. Trimming took 6 bases from V and 0 from J; bases not matched to a gene: 3. Per germline, CDR1 MNHNY and CDR2 SVGAGI (reference sequence).

This clone has only one observation. The chain couples TRBV7-3 to TRBJ2-3, with D possibly matching TRBD1 (6 bases). The germline V gene encodes CDR1 SGHTA and CDR2 FQGTGA. The CDR3 has 15 residues. Deletions cut 2 bases from V and 2 bases from J, with 11 bases between. As DNA, the CDR3 is TGTGCCAGCAGCTTAGACAGGACTCCCACAGATACGCAGTATTTT. It specifies CASSLDRTPTDTQYF.

The rearrangement uses TRBV27 and TRBJ2-7; TRBD1 aligns across 12 bases. Germline CDR1 MNHEY, CDR2 SMNVEV (reference sequence). This CDR3 has 15 residues. Losses at the gene ends were 0 bases for V and 6 bases for J; bases not matched to a gene: 3. This CDR3 reads CASSLSGTGGGEQYF. The CDR3 DNA follows: TGTGCCAGCAGTTTATCCGGGACAGGGGGCGGCGAGCAGTACTTC.

The chain uses TRBV19 and TRBJ1-5; 7 bases align to TRBD1. The CDR3 is made up of 17 amino acids. V dropped 2 bases and J dropped 0; count of bases not matched to a gene: 7. Germline V lookup: CDR1 LNHDA, CDR2 SQIVND (reference sequence). The CDR3 region has the DNA TGTGCCAGTAGTATACGAGGGGGCGGTTATAGCAATCAGCCCCAGCATTTT. It is translated as CASSIRGGGYSNQPQHF.

The chain has TRBV5-5 and TRBJ2-2; either TRBD1 or TRBD2 may supply D (5 bases each). CDR1 is SGHKS and CDR2 is YYEKEE in the germline V gene (reference sequence). V was pared by 3 bases and J by 2 bases, with 11 bases between. CDR3 length equals 15 residues. The CDR3 protein is CASSWGTYNTGELFF. The CDR3 nucleotides read TGTGCCAGCAGCTGGGGGACCTACAACACCGGGGAGCTGTTTTTT.

V is TRBV28 and J is TRBJ2-3; TRBD2 matches at 10 bases. Germline loops: CDR1 MDHEN, CDR2 SYDVKM. The CDR3 is 21 residues long. The junction had 19 bases not matched to a gene; V was cut back by 4 bases and J by 0 bases. The CDR3, as DNA: TGTGCCAGCAGTTCGCACCTCCCTAGCGGGAGTCCTCTTTATAGCACAGATACGCAGTATTTT. Amino acids: CASSSHLPSGSPLYSTDTQYF.

The chain uses TRBV11-2 and TRBJ1-6, with TRBD1 matching 7 bases. Germline V gene data show CDR1 as SGHAT and CDR2 as FQNNGV. The CDR3 runs 14 residues. Trimming took 4 bases from V and 8 from J; bases not matched to a gene: 5. This CDR3 is CASSSGQEYSPLHF. CDR3 nucleotides: TGTGCCAGCAGCTCCGGACAGGAATATTCACCCCTCCACTTT.

V usage is TRBV18 and J usage is TRBJ2-7; TRBD1 matches 8 bases. The germline gives CDR1 KGHSH, CDR2 LQKENI. This CDR3 is built from 16 residues. Trimming cost V 6 bases and J 6 bases; bases outside gene matches: 16. CDR3: CASSLSQDRVSSEQYF. CDR3 DNA sequence: TGTGCCAGCTCCCTTTCCCAGGACAGGGTAAGCAGCGAGCAGTACTTC.

The V gene is TRBV18, the J gene TRBJ1-2, with 11 bases lining up with TRBD1. CDR3 length: 15 residues. Germline CDR1 and CDR2: KGHSH and LQKENI. Trimming cost V 3 bases and J 4 bases; bases outside gene matches: 4. CDR3 sequence reads: CASSPDRGLVYGYTF. The CDR3 DNA reads TGTGCCAGCTCACCGGACAGGGGGCTCGTCTATGGCTACACCTTC.

This chain links TRBV9 with TRBJ2-3, with no clear D. The CDR3 contains 15 residues. Germline V CDR1 and CDR2: SGDLS, YYNGEE. Trimming cost V 0 bases and J 2 bases, with 10 bases left between them. As DNA, the CDR3 is TGTGCCAGCAGCGTAGCAATAGGCGACACAGATACGCAGTATTTT. It translates to CASSVAIGDTDTQYF.

The chain joins TRBV7-9 to TRBJ1-1; 9 nucleotides match TRBD1. With V trimmed by 4 bases and J by 3 bases, 6 bases remained unmatched. The germline V gene encodes CDR1 SEHNR and CDR2 FQNEAQ (reference sequence). This CDR3 is built from 15 residues. The CDR3 reads CASSSRDREDTEAFF. CDR3 nucleotides: TGTGCCAGCAGCTCCCGGGACAGGGAGGACACTGAAGCTTTCTTT.

The sample holds one count of this clone. The rearrangement joins TRBV6-5 to TRBJ1-5, with D possibly being TRBD1 (6 bases). The CDR3 length is 14 residues. The V gene's germline CDR1 is MNHEY and CDR2 SVGAGI. Deletions cut 5 bases from V and 0 bases from J, with 8 bases between. The CDR3 region is CASSRTVSNQPQHF. CDR3 coding DNA: TGTGCCAGCAGTCGGACAGTTAGCAATCAGCCCCAGCATTTT.

The rearrangement joins TRBV5-1 to TRBJ2-7; tentative D call: TRBD1 (5 bases). Trimming stripped 0 bases from V and 5 bases from J, with 12 bases between. This CDR3 comprises 14 residues. Germline V gene lookup returns CDR1 SGHRS and CDR2 YFSETQ. The CDR3 protein is CASSLVARVDEQYF. CDR3 DNA: TGCGCCAGCAGCTTGGTTGCCAGGGTTGACGAGCAGTACTTC.

The chain has TRBV5-4 and TRBJ2-3; D is possibly TRBD2 (6 bases). Trimming took off 3 bases at V and 5 bases at J, with 16 bases between the two ends. Germline V gene sequence: CDR1 SGHNT, CDR2 YYREEE (reference sequence). The CDR3 runs 15 residues. CDR3 sequence reads: CASSSGLAEGDTQYF. The CDR3 DNA follows: TGTGCCAGCAGCTCCGGACTTGCGGAGGGAGATACGCAGTATTTT.

The chain is built from TRBV5-1 and TRBJ1-1, with no clear D. Germline V gives CDR1 SGHRS, CDR2 YFSETQ. Trimming left V 0 bases short and J 1 base short, with 16 bases between. The CDR3 length is 17 residues. In nucleotides, the CDR3 is TGCGCCAGCAGCTTGGGCAGGCTGGCTCCTCCGAACACTGAAGCTTTCTTT. It encodes CASSLGRLAPPNTEAFF. The full variable domain, rest sourced from reference TRBV5-1 and TRBJ1-1, is KAGVTQTPRYLIKTRGQQVTLSCSPISGHRSVSWYQQTPGQGLQFLFEYFSETQRNKGNFPGRFSGRQFSNSRSEMNVSTLELGDSALYLCASSLGRLAPPNTEAFFGQGTRLTVV.

This clone was seen a handful of times. This chain connects TRBV27 to TRBJ2-6; a possible D gene is TRBD2 (6 bases). The CDR3 totals 15 residues. The germline gives CDR1 MNHEY, CDR2 SMNVEV (reference sequence). The V gene lost 0 bases and the J gene lost 3 bases, with 6 bases spanning the gap. CDR3 sequence (DNA): TGTGCCAGCAGTTTATCCGGGGGTGGGGCCAACGTCCTGACTTTC. The encoded protein is CASSLSGGGANVLTF.